The present T cell receptor (beta chain) was sequenced within a study of blood T cell repertoires in COVID-19. About the research overall: Samples representing acute and convalescent COVID-19 were sourced from the United States, Italy and Spain. T cells, B-cell-depleted T cells, or PBMCs provided the cDNA or gDNA that served as material.

V lost 8 bases to trimming and J lost 4 bases, with 18 bases between them. This CDR3 comprises 15 residues. Germline values: CDR1 MDHEN, CDR2 SYDVKM. This clone turned up a few times. Per the original methods: The authors estimated nucleated cell counts from reference gene primer amplification. Repertoires were generated with immunoSEQ multiplex PCR, while TCRdb's copy carries only in-frame clones and drops some. V, J and clone size reflect that table, while D and trimming were determined from the DNA. The sample lists over 200,000 clones; more than 70% were seen once. The source material was peripheral blood. The receptor comes from a woman in her fifties or sixties with acute or convalescent COVID-19. The chain has TRBV28 and TRBJ1-5, with TRBD1 as a possible D gene (6 bases). The CDR3 DNA is TGTGCCAGCTGGGCGTGGACAGCGAGTAATCAGCCCCAGCATTTT. It yields the protein CASWAWTASNQPQHF.